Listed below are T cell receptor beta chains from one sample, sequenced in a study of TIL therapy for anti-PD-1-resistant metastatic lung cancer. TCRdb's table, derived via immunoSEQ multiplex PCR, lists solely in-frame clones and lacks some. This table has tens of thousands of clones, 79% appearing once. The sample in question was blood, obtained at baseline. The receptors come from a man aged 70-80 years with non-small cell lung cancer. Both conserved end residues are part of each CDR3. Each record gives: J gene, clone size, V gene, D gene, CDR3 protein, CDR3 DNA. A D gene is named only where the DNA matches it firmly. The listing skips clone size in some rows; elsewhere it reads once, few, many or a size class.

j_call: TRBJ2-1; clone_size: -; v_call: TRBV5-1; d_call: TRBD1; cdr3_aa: CASSLGQENEQFF; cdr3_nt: TGCGCCAGCAGTCTAGGACAGGAAAATGAGCAGTTCTTC
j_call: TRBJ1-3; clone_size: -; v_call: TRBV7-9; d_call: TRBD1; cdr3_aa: CASSPRQGARNTIYF; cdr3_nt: TGTGCCAGCAGCCCAAGACAGGGGGCGCGGAACACCATATATTTT
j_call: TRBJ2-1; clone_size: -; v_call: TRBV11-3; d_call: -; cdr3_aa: CASSLGATRNEQFF; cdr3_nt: TGTGCCAGCAGCTTGGGGGCTACAAGGAATGAGCAGTTCTTC
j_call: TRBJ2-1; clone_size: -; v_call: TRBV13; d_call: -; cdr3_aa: CASSLVYEQFF; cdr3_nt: TGTGCCAGCAGCTTAGTCTATGAGCAGTTCTTC
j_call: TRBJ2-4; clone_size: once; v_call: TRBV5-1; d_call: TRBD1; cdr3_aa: CASSHAGQGENIQYF; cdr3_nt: TGCGCCAGCAGTCACGCCGGACAGGGGGAAAACATTCAGTACTTC
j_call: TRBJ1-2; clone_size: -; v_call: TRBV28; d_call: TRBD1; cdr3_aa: CASSLSNRGDNYGYTF; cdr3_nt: TGTGCCAGCAGTCTTTCTAACAGGGGGGATAACTATGGCTACACCTTC
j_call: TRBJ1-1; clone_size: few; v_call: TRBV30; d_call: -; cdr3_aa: CAWSVQPGTEAFF; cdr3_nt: TGTGCCTGGAGTGTACAGCCGGGCACTGAAGCTTTCTTT
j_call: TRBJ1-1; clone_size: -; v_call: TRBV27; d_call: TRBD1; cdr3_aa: CASSRLGQGHMNTEAFF; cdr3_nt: TGTGCCAGCAGTAGGCTGGGACAGGGCCATATGAACACTGAAGCTTTCTTT
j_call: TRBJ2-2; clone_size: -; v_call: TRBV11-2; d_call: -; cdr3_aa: CASSLVAAGELFF; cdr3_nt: TGTGCCAGCAGCTTAGTCGCGGCCGGGGAGCTGTTTTTT
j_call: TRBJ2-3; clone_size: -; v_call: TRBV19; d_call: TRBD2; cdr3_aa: CASTGASGMSDTQYF; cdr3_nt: TGTGCCAGTACAGGAGCAAGCGGGATGTCAGATACGCAGTATTTT
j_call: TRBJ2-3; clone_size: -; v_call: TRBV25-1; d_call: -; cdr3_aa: CASSARGISTDTQYF; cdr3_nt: TGTGCCAGCAGCGCCCGGGGGATTAGCACAGATACGCAGTATTTT
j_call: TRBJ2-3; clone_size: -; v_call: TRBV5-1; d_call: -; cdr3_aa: CASSSGTGTDTQYF; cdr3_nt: TGCGCCAGCAGCTCAGGGACGGGCACAGATACGCAGTATTTT
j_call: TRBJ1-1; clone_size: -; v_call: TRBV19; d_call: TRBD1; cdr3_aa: CASSSRTGERSEAFF; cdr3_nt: TGTGCCAGTAGTTCCAGGACAGGGGAGAGGTCTGAAGCTTTCTTT
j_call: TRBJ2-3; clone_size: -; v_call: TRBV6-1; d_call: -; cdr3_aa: CASKVSGASTDTQYF; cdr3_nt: TGTGCCAGCAAGGTTAGCGGAGCTAGCACAGATACGCAGTATTTT